This T cell receptor (beta chain) was sequenced for a study of OX40 agonist ivuxolimab in advanced cancers. Study context: Patients took ivuxolimab, an agonistic anti-OX40 (CD134) antibody. Ivuxolimab was administered intravenously to patients at 0.01 to 10 mg/kg every 2 weeks.

Patients who had autoimmune disease history or got systemic immunosuppression were left out. The CDR3 has 15 residues. Trimming stripped 4 bases from V and 7 bases from J, with 16 bases between. CDR1 MGHRA and CDR2 YSYEKL come from the germline V gene. Assay used: immunoSEQ multiplex PCR; TCRdb lists only in-frame clones, some missing. The data contain more than 70,000 clones, roughly 93% of them singletons. This clonotype originated in an adult with an advanced solid tumor such as melanoma, head and neck, liver or kidney cancer. The sequences come from CD4+ or CD8+ T cells sorted from blood, collected in a trial of the OX40 agonist ivuxolimab. This sequence joins TRBV4-1 and TRBJ1-4, with D maybe TRBD1 (5 bases). The CDR3 spells CASSPTGAGGEKLFF. Written as DNA, the CDR3 is TGCGCCAGCAGCCCGACCGGGGCCGGGGGTGAAAAACTGTTTTTT.